The clone carrying this T cell receptor beta chain was recorded once. Its target is unknown. These data belong to a study of T cell repertoires in cytomegalovirus infection. Looking at the study overall: In the study, CMV epitopes included recently identified HLA-C-restricted and well-studied HLA-B-restricted ones. In public TCR beta signatures, there were indications of both CMV infection and matching HLA type. Points from the study as a whole: Public TCR beta family frequency separated CMV-and-HLA carriers, including in an independent cohort. HLA-C-restricted, CMV-specific TCR beta clonotypes were dominant ex vivo.

From the reads, TCRdb called clonotypes with MiXCR, one entry per CDR3 protein. This sample has about 740,000 distinct CDR3 sequences; approximately 33% occur once, and the top ten carry around a sixth. The sequences come from cultured PBMCs, collected from culture after CMV antigen stimulation. The receptor was derived from a human donor in good health (CMV status not recorded). Some clones in this sample may be carry-over from other donors' samples.

CDR3 DNA sequence: TGTGCCAGCAGCCTTCAGGTAGCGGTCTCCTACAATGAGCAGTTCTTC. Protein product: CASSLQVAVSYNEQFF. The rearrangement links TRBV5-6 to TRBJ2-1; tentative D call: TRBD2 (6 bases). This CDR3 is 16 amino acids long. Germline V lookup: CDR1 SGHDT, CDR2 YYEEEE. Trimming pared 4 bases from V and 0 bases from J, leaving 14 bases between.